The 16 T cell receptor beta chains reported below all come from one sample, sequenced in a study of shared clonotypes between healthy human individuals. Clones were read by immunoSEQ multiplex PCR, and TCRdb kept only the in-frame ones, dropping some. The profile shows 2 million to 3 million clones, roughly 93% of them singletons. Source material: naive CD4+ T cells from PBMCs. As for subset: CD45RA+ positively selected. The receptors stem from a man between 18 and 35 years old in good health. Some clones in this sample may be carry-over from other donors' samples.

To note about this clone: Compared with germline, one end of the junction differs, possibly owing to a read error. Other DNA sequences in the sample encode the same CDR3. V is TRBV28 and J is TRBJ1-5; no firm D call. Germline CDR1 reads MDHEN; CDR2 reads SYDVKM. The CDR3 totals 13 residues. The CDR3, as DNA: TGCGCCAGCAGTGGCCAAGACCATCAGCCCCAGCATTTT. It is translated as CASSGQDHQPQHF.

As concerns this clone: The sample carries other DNA sequences with the same CDR3. J is TRBJ1-2 and V is TRBV11-2; perhaps TRBD1 as D (6 bases). The CDR3 covers 12 residues. The germline V gene has CDR1 SGHAT and CDR2 FQNNGV. Trimming pared 5 bases from V and 5 bases from J, leaving 9 bases between. The CDR3 protein is CASSIRGYGYTF. Written as DNA, the CDR3 is TGTGCCAGCAGCATCAGGGGTTATGGCTACACCTTC.

The chain has TRBV6-1 and TRBJ2-7; no clear D gene. The CDR3 has 15 amino acids. V was cut by 1 base and J by 4 bases, with 14 bases left in between. Germline V gene sequence: CDR1 MNHNS, CDR2 SASEGT. Here the CDR3 reads CASSEDPTARYEQYF. The CDR3 DNA sequence: TGTGCCAGCAGTGAAGACCCTACGGCTAGGTACGAGCAGTACTTC.

The rearrangement links TRBV2 to TRBJ2-2; a possible D gene is TRBD1 (6 bases). Trimming cost V 4 bases and J 6 bases, with 18 bases left between them. Germline V gives CDR1 SNHLY, CDR2 FYNNEI. This CDR3 is built from 16 residues. CDR3 in DNA: TGTGCCAGCAGTGGTACTTTGGACAGATTTTCCGGGGAGCTGTTTTTT. Protein: CASSGTLDRFSGELFF. Supplemented by reference TRBV2 and TRBJ2-2, the full variable domain reads EPEVTQTPSHQVTQMGQEVILRCVPISNHLYFYWYRQILGQKVEFLVSFYNNEISEKSEIFDDQFSVERPDGSNFTLKIRSTKLEDSAMYFCASSGTLDRFSGELFFGEGSRLTVL.

The gene calls are TRBV27 and TRBJ2-7, with D perhaps matching TRBD2 (5 bases). Germline CDR1 MNHEY, CDR2 SMNVEV (reference sequence). The CDR3 is made up of 14 amino acids. V lost 4 bases and J lost 0, with 10 bases in between. In DNA, the CDR3 is TGTGCCAGCAGTTGGAGGTCCAGCTCCTACGAGCAGTACTTC. Translated, it gives CASSWRSSSYEQYF.

V and J are TRBV5-1 and TRBJ1-3; 7 positions match TRBD1. CDR3 length: 16 residues. Germline assignment: CDR1 SGHRS and CDR2 YFSETQ. V lost 3 bases to trimming and J lost 2 bases; unmatched junction nucleotides: 8. CDR3 protein: CASSSEQGWTGNTIYF. The CDR3 bases are TGCGCCAGCAGCTCTGAACAGGGGTGGACTGGAAACACCATATATTTT.

The rearrangement joins TRBV11-1 to TRBJ2-7, with D perhaps TRBD1 or TRBD2 (5 bases each). The CDR3 spans 16 residues. V lost 5 bases and J lost 6, with 23 bases in between. Germline loops: CDR1 SGHAT, CDR2 FQDESV (reference sequence). This CDR3 is CASSRLDLKHGGEQYF. The CDR3 DNA is TGTGCCAGCAGCCGACTCGACCTAAAACATGGGGGCGAGCAGTACTTC.

The CDR3 sequence: CASSLEIAEGETQYF. The DNA for the CDR3 is TGTGCCAGCAGCTTAGAAATCGCCGAGGGAGAGACCCAGTACTTC. The chain is built from TRBV7-9 and TRBJ2-5; a weak D match, TRBD2 (5 bases). V was shortened by 1 base and J by 4 bases, with 13 bases between the two germline ends. This CDR3 region has 15 residues. Germline loops: CDR1 SEHNR, CDR2 FQNEAQ (reference sequence).

The chain uses TRBV29-1 and TRBJ1-4; the D gene is possibly TRBD1 (5 bases). V dropped 5 bases and J dropped 8 bases, with 15 bases sitting between them. This CDR3 region has 13 residues. CDR1 and CDR2 from the germline V gene are SQVTM and ANQGSEA. The CDR3: CSVSRDRGEKLFF. The CDR3 nucleotides are TGCAGCGTTTCGAGGGACCGAGGCGAAAAACTGTTTTTT.

V usage is TRBV25-1 and J usage is TRBJ1-4; D not certain. Trimming removed 8 bases from V and 4 bases from J, with 11 bases in between. This CDR3 contains 13 residues. Per the germline V gene, CDR1 is MGHDK and CDR2 is SYGVNS. CDR3 nucleotides: TGTGCCAGCGGAGACCGACTTAATGAAAAACTGTTTTTT. It yields the protein CASGDRLNEKLFF.

The V and J genes are TRBV28 and TRBJ1-5, with TRBD1 identical over 11 bases. CDR3 length: 13 residues. Germline V gives CDR1 MDHEN, CDR2 SYDVKM. J lost 7 bases, V lost 11 bases, and 7 bases had no gene match. CDR3 protein: CAGGTGGSQPQHF. The CDR3 bases are TGTGCCGGGGGGACAGGGGGTTCGCAGCCCCAGCATTTT. The full variable domain, rest sourced from reference TRBV28 and TRBJ1-5, is DVKVTQSSRYLVKRTGEKVFLECVQDMDHENMFWYRQDPGLGLRLIYFSYDVKMKEKGDIPEGYSVSREKKERFSLILESASTNQTSMYLCAGGTGGSQPQHFGDGTRLSIL.

The chain joins TRBV4-1 to TRBJ2-7; TRBD1 aligns across 10 bases. From germline, CDR1 is MGHRA and CDR2 YSYEKL. The J segment lost 2 bases and the V segment lost 4 bases, leaving 5 bases of the junction unmatched. The CDR3 contains 15 residues. The chain's CDR3 is CASSPRTGGPYEQYF. The CDR3 DNA reads TGCGCCAGCAGCCCCCGGACAGGGGGGCCCTACGAGCAGTACTTC.

V gene TRBV4-1 combines with J gene TRBJ2-5; TRBD1 or TRBD2 may be the D gene (5 bases each). CDR3 length: 15 residues. Trimming stripped 1 base from V and 1 base from J, with 10 bases between. Germline CDR1 is MGHRA and CDR2 is YSYEKL. The CDR3 protein is CASSQGSGTQETQYF. CDR3 DNA sequence: TGCGCCAGCAGCCAAGGCTCAGGGACCCAAGAGACCCAGTACTTC.

This clone appeared a single time. V gene TRBV6-1 combines with J gene TRBJ2-1, with D uncertain. CDR1 and CDR2 (germline): MNHNS, SASEGT. Trimming stripped 2 bases from V and 2 bases from J, with 16 bases between. This CDR3 is 17 amino acids long. The CDR3 bases are TGTGCCAGCAGTGAAATGGAGATGTGGCGTACCTACAATGAGCAGTTCTTC. As protein: CASSEMEMWRTYNEQFF.

The J gene is TRBJ2-6, the V gene TRBV5-1; 7 nucleotides agree with TRBD1. There are 18 residues in the CDR3. Per the germline V gene, CDR1 is SGHRS and CDR2 is YFSETQ. The J segment lost 2 bases and the V segment lost 4 bases, leaving 12 bases of the junction unmatched. CDR3 sequence (DNA): TGCGCCAGCAGCACAGGGCCGACAGGGTTGGCTGGGGCCAACGTCCTGACTTTC. The encoded protein is CASSTGPTGLAGANVLTF.

The chain carries TRBV5-6 and TRBJ1-4; 7 positions match TRBD1. Losses at the gene ends were 6 bases for V and 8 bases for J; bases not matched to a gene: 10. Germline V gene data show CDR1 as SGHDT and CDR2 as YYEEEE. This CDR3 has 14 amino acids. This chain's CDR3 is CASTGTGAGEKLFF. CDR3 nucleotide sequence: TGTGCCAGCACCGGTACAGGGGCGGGCGAAAAACTGTTTTTT.